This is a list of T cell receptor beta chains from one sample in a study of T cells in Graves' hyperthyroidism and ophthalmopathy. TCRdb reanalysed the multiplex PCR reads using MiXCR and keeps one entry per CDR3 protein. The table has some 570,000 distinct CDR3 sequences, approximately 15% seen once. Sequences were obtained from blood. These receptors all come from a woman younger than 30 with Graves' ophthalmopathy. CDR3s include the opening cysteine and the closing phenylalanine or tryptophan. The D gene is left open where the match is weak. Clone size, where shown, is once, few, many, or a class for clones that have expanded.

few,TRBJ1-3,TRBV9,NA,CASSVHASGSSGNTIYF,TGTGCCAGCAGCGTACACGCCTCGGGATCTTCTGGAAACACCATATATTTT
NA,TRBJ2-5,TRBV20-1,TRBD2,CSARLILVASGQQETQYF,TGCAGTGCTAGACTTATCCTGGTGGCTAGCGGGCAGCAAGAGACCCAGTACTTC
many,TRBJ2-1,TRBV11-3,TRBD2,CASSLDGLAGLSSYNEQFF,TGTGCCAGCAGCTTAGACGGACTAGCGGGATTAAGCTCCTACAATGAGCAGTTCTTC
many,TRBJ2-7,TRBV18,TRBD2,CASSPPGSQLAGVGEQYF,TGTGCCAGCTCACCACCGGGTTCCCAACTAGCGGGAGTGGGTGAGCAGTACTTC
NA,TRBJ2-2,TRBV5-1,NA,CASSLAGQGNTGELFF,TGCGCCAGCAGCTTGGCCGGGCAGGGGAACACCGGGGAGCTGTTTTTT
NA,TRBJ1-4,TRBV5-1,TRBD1,CASSLAGTGDTEKLFF,TGCGCCAGCAGCTTGGCGGGGACAGGCGATACCGAAAAACTGTTTTTT
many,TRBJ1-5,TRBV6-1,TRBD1,CASSEQTGANQPQHF,TGTGCCAGCAGTGAGCAGACAGGGGCCAATCAGCCCCAGCATTTT
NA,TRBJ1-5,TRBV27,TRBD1,CASSLKAGTGGEVSNQPQHF,TGTGCCAGCAGTCTTAAGGCCGGGACAGGGGGCGAGGTGAGCAATCAGCCCCAGCATTTT
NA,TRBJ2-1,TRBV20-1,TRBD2,CSARVTFGEKRGDYNEQFF,TGCAGTGCTAGGGTGACTTTTGGGGAGAAGCGGGGAGATTACAATGAGCAGTTCTTC
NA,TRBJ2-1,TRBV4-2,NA,CASSPPSVNEQFF,TGTGCCAGCAGCCCCCCCAGTGTTAATGAGCAGTTCTTC
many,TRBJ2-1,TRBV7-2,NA,CASSFRFNDEQFF,TGTGCCAGCAGCTTCCGATTTAACGATGAGCAGTTCTTC
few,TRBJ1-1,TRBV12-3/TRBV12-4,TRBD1,CAGSRTGARGTEAFF,TGTGCCGGCAGTCGAACAGGGGCCCGGGGCACTGAAGCTTTCTTT
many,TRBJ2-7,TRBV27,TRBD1,CASSSRQGLSYEQYF,TGTGCCAGCAGTTCCAGACAGGGCCTTTCCTACGAGCAGTACTTC
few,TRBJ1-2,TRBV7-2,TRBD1,CASSSYRGLNYGYTF,TGTGCCAGCAGCTCGTACAGGGGGCTTAACTATGGCTACACCTTC
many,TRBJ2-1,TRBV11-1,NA,CASSSGYSGWHNEQFF,TGTGCCAGCAGCTCCGGCTATAGCGGATGGCACAATGAGCAGTTCTTC
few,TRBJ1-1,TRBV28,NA,CASRFIQGGEAFF,TGTGCCAGCAGATTCATACAGGGAGGGGAAGCTTTCTTT
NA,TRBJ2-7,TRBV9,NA,CASSPTIGEQYF,TGTGCCAGCAGCCCCACTATAGGGGAGCAGTACTTC
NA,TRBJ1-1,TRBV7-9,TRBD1,CASSLVASKGQGRREAFF,TGTGCCAGCAGCTTAGTGGCCTCTAAGGGACAGGGCCGCAGGGAAGCTTTCTTT
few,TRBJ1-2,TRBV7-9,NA,CASSLVVLYGYTF,TGTGCCAGCAGCTTAGTCGTCCTTTATGGCTACACCTTC
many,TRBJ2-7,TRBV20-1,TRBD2,CSASPGGFSYEQYF,TGCAGTGCTAGCCCGGGAGGCTTCTCCTACGAGCAGTACTTC
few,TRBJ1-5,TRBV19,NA,CASSIGGSHGAQHF,TGTGCCAGTAGTATAGGTGGGTCCCACGGGGCCCAGCATTTT
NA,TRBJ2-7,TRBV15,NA,CATSRLSGESYEQYF,TGTGCCACCAGCAGACTATCGGGCGAGTCCTACGAGCAGTACTTC
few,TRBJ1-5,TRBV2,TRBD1,CASSDRLARTGKPNQPQHF,TGTGCCAGCAGTGATCGCCTTGCTCGGACAGGGAAGCCCAATCAGCCCCAGCATTTT
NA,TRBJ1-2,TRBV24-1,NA,CATSDSGGYGYTF,TGTGCCACCAGTGATTCCGGGGGCTATGGCTACACCTTC
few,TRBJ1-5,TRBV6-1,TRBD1,CASSQRTWGDSSDQPQHF,TGTGCCAGCAGTCAACGGACCTGGGGGGACAGTTCGGATCAGCCCCAGCATTTT
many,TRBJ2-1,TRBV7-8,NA,CASSLQPGNYNEQFF,TGTGCCAGCAGCTTACAGCCGGGGAACTACAATGAGCAGTTCTTC
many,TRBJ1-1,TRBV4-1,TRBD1,CASSHNRGEAEAFF,TGCGCCAGCAGCCATAACAGGGGTGAGGCTGAAGCTTTCTTT
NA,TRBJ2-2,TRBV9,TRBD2,CASRGLSGTNTGELFF,TGTGCCAGCAGGGGATTGAGCGGGACGAACACCGGGGAGCTGTTTTTT
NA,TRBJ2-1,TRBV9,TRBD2,CASSVPLGAGENEQFF,TGTGCCAGCAGCGTCCCACTAGGAGCGGGAGAGAATGAGCAGTTCTTC
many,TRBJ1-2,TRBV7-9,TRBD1,CASSPRTGGGYGYTF,TGTGCCAGCAGCCCGCGGACAGGGGGCGGGTATGGCTACACCTTC
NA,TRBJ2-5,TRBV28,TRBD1,CASSFPATGGEETQYF,TGTGCCAGCAGTTTCCCGGCGACAGGGGGCGAAGAGACCCAGTACTTC
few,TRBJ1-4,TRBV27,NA,CASGWREDEKLFF,TGTGCCAGCGGGTGGAGGGAGGATGAAAAACTGTTTTTT
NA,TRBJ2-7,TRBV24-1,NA,CATSAGGASSYEQYF,TGTGCCACCAGTGCCGGCGGGGCCTCCTCCTACGAGCAGTACTTC
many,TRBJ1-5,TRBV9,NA,CASSGPTAHPGEPQHF,TGTGCCAGCAGCGGCCCCACCGCACACCCCGGGGAGCCCCAGCATTTT
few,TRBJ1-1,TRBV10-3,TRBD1,CAISESRTGEKAFF,TGTGCCATCAGTGAGTCCAGGACAGGGGAGAAAGCTTTCTTT
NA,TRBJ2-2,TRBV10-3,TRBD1,CASSYGQGRTGELFF,TGTGCCAGCAGCTATGGACAGGGTAGGACCGGGGAGCTGTTTTTT
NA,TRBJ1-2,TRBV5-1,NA,CASSSLGGPGILYGYTF,TGCGCCAGCAGCTCCTTGGGGGGCCCCGGTATCCTTTATGGCTACACCTTC
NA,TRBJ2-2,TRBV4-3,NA,CASSHLESGELFF,TGCGCCAGCAGCCATCTAGAGTCCGGGGAGCTGTTTTTT
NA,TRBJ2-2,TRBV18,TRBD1,CASSPRTGVNTGELFF,TGTGCCAGCTCACCACGGACAGGGGTGAACACCGGGGAGCTGTTTTTT
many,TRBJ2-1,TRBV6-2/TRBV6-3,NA,CASSYGAVSSYNEQFF,TGTGCCAGCAGTTACGGCGCGGTGAGCTCCTACAATGAGCAGTTCTTC
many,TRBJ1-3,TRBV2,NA,CASRAGSGNTIYF,TGTGCCAGCAGAGCAGGGTCGGGAAACACCATATATTTT
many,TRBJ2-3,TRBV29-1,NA,CSVDGLVTDTQYF,TGCAGCGTTGACGGCTTAGTTACAGATACGCAGTATTTT
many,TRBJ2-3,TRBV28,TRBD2,CASSLWTSGRAQATDTQYF,TGTGCCAGCAGTTTATGGACTAGCGGGAGGGCCCAAGCCACAGATACGCAGTATTTT
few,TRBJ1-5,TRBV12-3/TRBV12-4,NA,CASSFGGASQPQHF,TGTGCCAGCAGTTTTGGGGGCGCGAGTCAGCCCCAGCATTTT
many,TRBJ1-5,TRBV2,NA,CASSEAQGNQPQHF,TGTGCCAGCAGTGAAGCGCAGGGGAATCAGCCCCAGCATTTT
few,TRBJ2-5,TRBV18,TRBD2,CASSAGLAGRETQYF,TGTGCCAGCTCAGCCGGACTAGCGGGAAGGGAGACCCAGTACTTC
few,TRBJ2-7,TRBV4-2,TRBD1,CASSSSGTGPYEQYF,TGTGCCAGCAGCTCCTCCGGGACAGGCCCCTACGAGCAGTACTTC
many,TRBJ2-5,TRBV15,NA,CATSRDSSGQETQYF,TGTGCCACCAGCAGAGATTCAAGCGGTCAAGAGACCCAGTACTTC
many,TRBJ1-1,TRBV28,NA,CASSSPAARGVDTEAFF,TGTGCCAGCAGTTCCCCCGCGGCTAGGGGAGTTGACACTGAAGCTTTCTTT
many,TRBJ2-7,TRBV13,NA,CASSLGVAAPSYEQYF,TGTGCCAGCAGCTTAGGGGTAGCGGCACCCTCCTACGAGCAGTACTTC
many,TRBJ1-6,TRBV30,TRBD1,CALDPGGSAPLHF,TGTGCCCTGGATCCAGGGGGTAGCGCACCCCTCCACTTT
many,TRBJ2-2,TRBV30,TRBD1,CAWSTGVNTGELFF,TGTGCCTGGAGTACAGGGGTCAACACCGGGGAGCTGTTTTTT
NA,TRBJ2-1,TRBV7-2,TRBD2,CASSTGTSGIYNEQFF,TGTGCCAGCAGCACCGGGACTAGCGGGATATACAATGAGCAGTTCTTC
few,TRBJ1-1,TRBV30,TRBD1,CAWSVLRDRGLDTEAFF,TGTGCCTGGAGTGTACTCCGGGACAGGGGGCTCGACACTGAAGCTTTCTTT
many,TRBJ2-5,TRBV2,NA,CASRGLEETQYF,TGTGCCAGCAGAGGACTTGAAGAGACCCAGTACTTC
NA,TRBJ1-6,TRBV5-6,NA,CASSLARKAESPLHF,TGTGCCAGCAGCTTGGCAAGGAAGGCGGAATCACCCCTCCACTTT